The 21 T cell receptor beta chains given below trace back to one sample, sequenced in a study of T cell responses to AZD1222 COVID-19 vaccine. Profiling relied on immunoSEQ multiplex PCR, and the TCRdb table lists in-frame clones only, not all of them. The data contain some 130,000 clones, about 87% of them singletons. This material consisted of peripheral blood, taken on day 0 of AZD1222 vaccination. The receptors stem from an adult in good health.

The chain links TRBV5-1 to TRBJ2-3, with a weak D call TRBD2 (5 bases). Germline V CDR1 and CDR2: SGHRS, YFSETQ. V dropped 6 bases and J dropped 6 bases, with 17 bases sitting between them. The CDR3 runs 14 residues. In nucleotides, the CDR3 is TGCGCCAGCACAATAGGGCCGGGCGGGGATACGCAGTATTTT. Amino acid sequence: CASTIGPGGDTQYF.

The chain recombines TRBV11-2 with TRBJ1-1; no reliable D call. The CDR3 spans 11 residues. V was cut by 9 bases and J by 5 bases, with 10 bases left in between. Germline V CDR1 and CDR2: SGHAT, FQNNGV. The CDR3 DNA reads TGTGCCAGTACCTTCGGGACTGAAGCTTTCTTT. Protein product: CASTFGTEAFF.

The rearrangement uses TRBV12-3 or TRBV12-4 and TRBJ1-1, with D possibly matching TRBD1 (6 bases). V was shortened by 7 bases and J by 4 bases, with 13 bases between the two germline ends. The CDR3 contains 13 residues. The CDR3 reads CASTQQGGTEAFF. The CDR3 DNA reads TGTGCCAGCACGCAACAGGGAGGCACTGAAGCTTTCTTT.

This chain uses TRBV9 with TRBJ2-1, with TRBD2 matching 9 bases. CDR3 size: 17 residues. V shed 0 bases, J shed 6 bases, and the junction held 10 bases outside the gene matches. Germline CDR1 SGDLS, CDR2 YYNGEE. The CDR3 DNA reads TGTGCCAGCAGCGTAGGTGGTAGCGGGAGACAGGGCAATGAGCAGTTCTTC. Translating it yields CASSVGGSGRQGNEQFF.

This clone showed up just a few times. The chain carries TRBV11-2 and TRBJ1-1; 7 bases agree with TRBD1. The CDR3 spans 15 residues. CDR1 is SGHAT and CDR2 is FQNNGV in the germline V gene. Losses at the gene ends were 7 bases for V and 5 bases for J; bases not matched to a gene: 13. Here the CDR3 DNA reads TGTGCCAGCACCCCTTCCTCGGACAGGCGAACTGAAGCTTTCTTT. It encodes CASTPSSDRRTEAFF.

This clone was detected a few times. The V and J genes are TRBV27 and TRBJ2-1, with D possibly matching TRBD1 (5 bases). CDR1 MNHEY and CDR2 SMNVEV come from the germline V gene (reference sequence). This CDR3 has 12 amino acids. The V and J ends lost 5 bases and 13 bases respectively, with 15 bases between them. CDR3 sequence: CASSTPGFPQFF. The CDR3 DNA sequence: TGTGCCAGCAGTACCCCAGGGTTCCCTCAGTTCTTC.

The V call is TRBV19, the J call TRBJ1-3, with 7 bases aligning to TRBD1. Germline CDR1 reads LNHDA; CDR2 reads SQIVND (reference sequence). The CDR3 has 16 residues. The ends lost 5 bases at V and 0 bases at J; junction bases unmatched: 7. The CDR3 DNA is TGTGCCAGTAGTTCTGCGTCAGGGGGCTCTGGAAACACCATATATTTT. This gives the protein CASSSASGGSGNTIYF.

The chain links TRBV6-5 to TRBJ1-5; D gene unclear. The CDR3 extends over 12 amino acids. Looked up from germline, CDR1 is MNHEY and CDR2 is SVGAGI. With 8 bases removed from V and 5 bases from J, the gap between germline ends came to 10 bases. CDR3 residues: CASFRADQPQHF. CDR3 bases: TGTGCCAGCTTTAGGGCTGATCAGCCCCAGCATTTT.

The V call is TRBV28, the J call TRBJ1-1; D is perhaps TRBD1 (6 bases). Trimming removed 1 base at V and 4 bases at J, with 10 bases between. Per the germline V gene, CDR1 is MDHEN and CDR2 is SYDVKM. The length of the CDR3 is 14 residues. CDR3 in amino acids: CASSLSTGSTEAFF. In DNA, the CDR3 is TGTGCCAGCAGTTTATCTACAGGGTCCACTGAAGCTTTCTTT.

The V call is TRBV2, the J call TRBJ2-2; D is ambiguous. This CDR3 has 13 amino acids. The germline V gene encodes CDR1 SNHLY and CDR2 FYNNEI. V gave up 4 bases and J gave up 5 bases, with 8 bases separating them. The CDR3 spells CASSGSGTGELFF. The CDR3 coding sequence is TGTGCCAGCAGTGGATCAGGAACCGGGGAGCTGTTTTTT.

The chain has TRBV2 and TRBJ2-5; perhaps TRBD2 as D (6 bases). CDR3 length: 15 residues. V shed 2 bases and J shed 2 bases, with 12 bases lying between them. In germline, CDR1 is SNHLY, CDR2 FYNNEI. CDR3 in amino acids: CASSERLAGQETQYF. The CDR3 DNA reads as TGTGCCAGCAGTGAACGACTGGCGGGGCAAGAGACCCAGTACTTC.

The V gene is TRBV4-2, the J gene TRBJ1-4; D is ambiguous. The length of the CDR3 is 15 residues. V shed 3 bases and J shed 0 bases, with 8 bases lying between them. CDR1 and CDR2 from the germline V gene are LGHNA and YNFKEQ. This CDR3 reads CASSQTGATNEKLFF. CDR3 nucleotides: TGTGCCAGCAGCCAGACGGGTGCAACTAATGAAAAACTGTTTTTT.

V usage is TRBV6-1 and J usage is TRBJ1-2, with D possibly TRBD1 on 5 matching bases. This CDR3 region has 13 residues. Trimming stripped 0 bases from V and 7 bases from J, with 9 bases between. The germline CDR1 and CDR2 sequences are MNHNS and SASEGT. This chain's CDR3 is CASSEAFRAGYTF. The CDR3 region has the DNA TGTGCCAGCAGTGAAGCCTTCAGGGCTGGCTACACCTTC.

This clone was observed a handful of times. The chain uses TRBV20-1 and TRBJ1-5, with 10 bases aligning to TRBD1. CDR3 length: 15 amino acids. The germline V gene has CDR1 DFQATT and CDR2 SNEGSKA (reference sequence). The V segment lost 3 bases and the J segment 13 bases; nucleotides outside the gene matches: 15. The CDR3 nucleotides read TGCAGTGCTAGTGACCGGGACAGGGGCCTCCCGACGCAGCATTTT. It codes for CSASDRDRGLPTQHF.

V is TRBV5-1 and J is TRBJ1-1; TRBD1 matches 9 bases. The CDR3 is 16 amino acids. After removal of 4 bases from V and 1 base from J, the junction contained 8 bases not matched to a gene. Germline CDR1 SGHRS, CDR2 YFSETQ. CDR3 bases: TGCGCCAGCAGCGAGGGACAGGGATGGTGGAACACTGAAGCTTTCTTT. Encoded protein: CASSEGQGWWNTEAFF.

V gene TRBV14 combines with J gene TRBJ2-1; TRBD1 might be the D (6 bases). The CDR3 is made up of 14 amino acids. V was trimmed by 7 bases and J by 4 bases, leaving 14 bases between them. Germline CDR1 SGHDN, CDR2 FVKESK. CDR3 protein: CASTKAGEYNEQFF. The CDR3 nucleotides are TGTGCCAGCACCAAGGCAGGGGAGTACAATGAGCAGTTCTTC.

This clone showed up just a few times. The DNA for the CDR3 is TGTGCCAGCAGATCCGTCAAAAACTATGGCTACACCTTC. Translated, it gives CASRSVKNYGYTF. J is TRBJ1-2 and V is TRBV28, with D unclear. CDR3 length: 13 residues. The V gene's germline CDR1 is MDHEN and CDR2 SYDVKM. The V and J ends lost 6 bases and 2 bases respectively, with 10 bases between them.

The CDR3, as DNA: TGTGCCAGTAGCCAAAAGCGGGGCGTAAAAGAGACCCAGTACTTC. Protein: CASSQKRGVKETQYF. The chain is built from TRBV19 and TRBJ2-5, with 7 bases identical to TRBD2. The germline CDR1 and CDR2 sequences are LNHDA and SQIVND (reference sequence). Trimming removed 6 bases from V and 3 bases from J; junction bases left unmatched: 10. The CDR3 runs 15 residues.

In this sample, this clone turned up once. The rearrangement uses TRBV5-4 and TRBJ1-4, with D unclear. Germline V lookup: CDR1 SGHNT, CDR2 YYREEE (reference sequence). The CDR3 covers 15 residues. The V and J ends lost 0 bases and 0 bases respectively, with 6 bases between them. For the CDR3, the DNA is TGTGCCAGCAGCTTGGGTGGTGCAACTAATGAAAAACTGTTTTTT. Amino acids: CASSLGGATNEKLFF.

This chain links TRBV28 with TRBJ1-5, with D unclear. This CDR3 comprises 14 residues. Trimming left V 4 bases short and J 0 bases short, with 7 bases between. Germline V gives CDR1 MDHEN, CDR2 SYDVKM. CDR3 sequence reads: CASSSDDSNQPQHF. CDR3 sequence (DNA): TGTGCCAGCAGTTCGGACGATAGCAATCAGCCCCAGCATTTT.

V gene TRBV5-4 combines with J gene TRBJ1-5; D gene uncertain. The CDR3 totals 12 residues. The V gene's germline CDR1 is SGHNT and CDR2 YYREEE (reference sequence). V shed 0 bases and J shed 7 bases, with 5 bases lying between them. CDR3 in DNA: TGTGCCAGCAGCTTGGAGGGACAGCCCCAGCATTTT. Encoded protein: CASSLEGQPQHF.